The TCR beta chain under discussion was sequenced for a study of identical twins (dated by TCRdb to the mid-2010s). At the level of the whole study: The study deep-sequenced TCR alpha and beta repertoires from monozygotic twins, unrelated adults of various ages and cord blood to test whether fetal clonotypes persist. To rule out contamination, the twin experiments were replicated at different times with different library preparation protocols. The paper's findings and limits, for the study overall: Conclusions relied on cross-sectional statistical analysis, since the same donors could not be followed over many years. Compared with coincidental sharing between unrelated individuals, an excess of low generation-probability sequences was observed among out-of-frame TCR alpha sequences shared between twins. Recombination models systematically underestimated out-of-frame TCR alpha sharing in monozygotic twins but agreed with sharing between unrelated individuals. Abundant cord blood beta clonotypes carried fewer insertions; young adult naive repertoires showed a weaker similar trend, while memory repertoires showed none. Zero-insertion analyses could be partly confounded by invariant T cells such as MAIT and iNKT, though diverse VJ usage argued against such confounding for most clonotypes. In beta out-of-frame sequences, excess twin sharing was weaker, because having fewer shared sequences lowered the signal-to-noise ratio.

The trim is 3 bases for V and 8 bases for J, with a gap of 11 bases between the germline ends. Counted from cysteine to phenylalanine, this CDR3 has 13 amino acids. Just CDR3 DNA is preserved here, 39 bases in frame from base 1. The library came from 5' RACE. These reads were obtained on an Illumina HiSeq 2000. A universal primer binding site was introduced by template switching, and a unique molecular identifier was present in the final cDNA, enabling accurate counting of TCR cDNA molecules. First-strand cDNA for TCR alpha and beta chains was synthesized from specific primers in the conserved constant-segment region. To control for contamination, each cDNA library was double barcoded with a SMART-Mk sample barcode plus Illumina barcodes. TruSeq adapter sequences, together with Illumina sample barcodes, were added in two successive PCR steps. The TCR alpha and beta cDNA libraries were sequenced on the Illumina HiSeq platform using custom primers. Turning to the authors' computational methods: MiGEC processed the raw reads to extract unique molecular identifiers, while MiXCR was used to determine the CDR3 positions. For each individual, recombination models were inferred using an EM algorithm with the repgenHMM and IGoR tools. Shared clonotypes were analyzed with the tcR package in R, and sharing was normalized by the product of cloneset sizes. Out-of-frame nonproductive sequences were analyzed to study raw recombination free of thymic and clonal selection effects. The public sequencing data were trimmed at Q25 with fastp and processed into clonotypes with MiXCR by TCRdb, which kept only in-frame beta chains. Here each entry gathers all rows of one CDR3 protein and keeps the most common genes and DNA. The V and J calls and clone size are TCRdb's, not the authors'. This sample holds just over 450,000 distinct CDR3 sequences; 14% were observed only once. Together, the top ten hold roughly 0.5% of the sample.

Every donor in the study was a healthy Caucasian. The twin cohort comprised three pairs of female monozygotic twins, all aged about 18 to 30 years. Positive isolation kits from Invitrogen were used to isolate CD4+ and CD8+ T cell populations. This clonotype was counted ten times or more. The clone's antigen remains unknown. The record has no base qualities; no much larger clone is one base away. This same sample was also taken into another study, of yellow fever vaccine responses in identical twins. The other study reports the following: The authors reported that the T cell response to vaccination in identical twins appeared partly convergent and partly personalized. The study precisely tracked vaccine-responding T cell clones in identical twins.

The chain links TRBV12-3 or TRBV12-4 with TRBJ2-4, with an unclear D gene assignment. The source material was CD4+ T cells sorted from blood. This receptor was taken from a young woman in good health. The DNA is as follows: TGTGCCAGCAGTTTGGGCCCTCAGGACATTCAGTACTTC. Its translation is CASSLGPQDIQYF.